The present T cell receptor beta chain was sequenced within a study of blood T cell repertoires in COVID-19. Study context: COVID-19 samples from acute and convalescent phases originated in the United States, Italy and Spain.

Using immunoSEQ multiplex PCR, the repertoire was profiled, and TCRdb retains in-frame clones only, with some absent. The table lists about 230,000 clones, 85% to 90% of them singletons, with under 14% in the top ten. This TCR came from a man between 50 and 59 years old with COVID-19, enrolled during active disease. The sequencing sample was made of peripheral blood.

CDR3 nucleotides: TGTGCCAGCAGCTTAGATTCCGCGAACACCGGGGAGCTGTTTTTT. Its translation is CASSLDSANTGELFF. The chain joins TRBV7-2 to TRBJ2-2; the D is unclear. In germline, CDR1 is SGHTA, CDR2 FQGNSA. There are 15 residues in the CDR3. V was pared by 1 base and J by 0 bases, with 6 bases between.